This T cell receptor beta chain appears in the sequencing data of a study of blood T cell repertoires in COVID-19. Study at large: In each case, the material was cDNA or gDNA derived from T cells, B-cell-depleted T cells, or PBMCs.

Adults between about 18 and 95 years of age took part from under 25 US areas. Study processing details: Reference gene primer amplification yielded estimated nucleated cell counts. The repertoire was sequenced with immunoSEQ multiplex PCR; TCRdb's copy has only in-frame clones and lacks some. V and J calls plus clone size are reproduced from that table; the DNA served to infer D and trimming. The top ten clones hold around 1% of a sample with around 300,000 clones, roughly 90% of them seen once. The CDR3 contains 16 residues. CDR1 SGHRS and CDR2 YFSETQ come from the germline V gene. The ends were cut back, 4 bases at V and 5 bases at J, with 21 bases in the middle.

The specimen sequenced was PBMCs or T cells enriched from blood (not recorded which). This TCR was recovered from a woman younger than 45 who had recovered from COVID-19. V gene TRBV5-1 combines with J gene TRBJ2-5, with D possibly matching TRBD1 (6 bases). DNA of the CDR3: TGCGCCAGCAGCCGCAAAAGCCCAGGGGTGGGGGAGACCCAGTACTTC. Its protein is CASSRKSPGVGETQYF.